Presented here are 12 T cell receptor beta chains from one specimen sequenced in a study of CD8 T cells in ankylosing spondylitis. TCRdb ran MiXCR on the 5' RACE reads and lists one entry per CDR3 protein. The data hold a few hundred thousand distinct CDR3 sequences, with more than 9% observed a single time. Sequencing was performed on blood, either unsorted or a sorted T cell fraction (not recorded which). Receptors originate from a male donor with ankylosing spondylitis or in good health (not recorded which).

This clonotype was detected many times. J is TRBJ1-2 and V is TRBV5-1; D is undetermined. CDR1 is SGHRS, CDR2 YFSETQ, per germline. This CDR3 has 14 amino acids. Trimming took off 1 base at V and 2 bases at J, with 9 bases between the two ends. CDR3 region: CASSLWGDNYGYTF. For the CDR3, the DNA is TGCGCCAGCAGCTTGTGGGGAGACAACTATGGCTACACCTTC.

This chain links TRBV5-1 with TRBJ2-3, with D uncertain. Trimming took 0 bases from V and 1 from J, leaving 12 bases between them. The CDR3 spans 16 residues. Germline CDR1 is SGHRS and CDR2 is YFSETQ. CDR3 DNA: TGCGCCAGCAGCTTGGGAGTGGGGTATGGCACAGATACGCAGTATTTT. It codes for CASSLGVGYGTDTQYF.

CDR3 sequence: CASSLTREGYTF. CDR3 DNA sequence: TGTGCCAGCAGTTTAACCAGGGAAGGCTACACCTTC. The rearrangement uses TRBV28 and TRBJ1-2; D is perhaps TRBD1 (5 bases). V lost 2 bases to trimming and J lost 8 bases, with 9 bases between them. Germline CDR1 reads MDHEN; CDR2 reads SYDVKM. This CDR3 has 12 residues.

This clonotype was counted ten times or more. The V and J genes are TRBV12-3 or TRBV12-4 and TRBJ2-7, with D unclear. This CDR3 has 14 amino acids. Trimming pared 3 bases from V and 3 bases from J, leaving 12 bases between. CDR3 nucleotide sequence: TGTGCCAGCAGTTTTACGGGCAGCAACTACGAGCAGTACTTC. The encoded protein is CASSFTGSNYEQYF.

This clonotype has ten or more counts. This rearrangement joins TRBV5-1 to TRBJ1-2; TRBD1 might be the D (6 bases). Germline V lookup: CDR1 SGHRS, CDR2 YFSETQ. Trimming removed 4 bases at V and 6 bases at J, with 16 bases between. This CDR3 spans 14 amino acids. The CDR3: CASSILDSKNGYTF. DNA for the CDR3: TGCGCCAGCAGCATCCTGGACAGTAAAAATGGCTACACCTTC.

This clonotype was seen a few times. The chain links TRBV28 to TRBJ1-5; D is unclear. The V and J ends lost 1 base and 3 bases respectively, with 7 bases between them. The CDR3 spans 14 residues. In germline, CDR1 is MDHEN, CDR2 SYDVKM. CDR3 DNA: TGTGCCAGCAGTTTATCACAGATCAATCAGCCCCAGCATTTT. Its translation is CASSLSQINQPQHF.

This clonotype was observed many times. The chain combines TRBV7-9 with TRBJ1-1, with D possibly TRBD1 on 5 matching bases. The CDR3 spans 14 residues. Per the germline V gene, CDR1 is SEHNR and CDR2 is FQNEAQ (reference sequence). Deletions cut 1 base from V and 6 bases from J, with 12 bases between. The CDR3 loop reads CASSLVGVRAEAFF. The CDR3 DNA follows: TGTGCCAGCAGCTTAGTAGGGGTTAGGGCTGAAGCTTTCTTT.

About this clonotype: This may come from a read error, since a much larger clone is one base off. V gene TRBV20-1 combines with J gene TRBJ2-2; perhaps TRBD2 as D (6 bases). V was cut by 2 bases and J by 6 bases, with 13 bases left in between. CDR1 and CDR2 (germline): DFQATT, SNEGSKA (reference sequence). CDR3 length: 14 residues. The CDR3 DNA sequence: TGCAGTGCTAGACCCGACGGCGGGGCCGGGGAGCTGTTTTTT. As protein: CSARPDGGAGELFF.

This clonotype was picked up many times. The chain has TRBV12-3 or TRBV12-4 and TRBJ1-2, with a weak D call TRBD1 (5 bases). The CDR3 consists of 13 residues. Trimming left V 6 bases short and J 2 bases short, with 10 bases between. The CDR3 sequence: CASRPGRNYGYTF. CDR3 in DNA: TGTGCCAGCAGACCGGGACGGAACTATGGCTACACCTTC.

This clonotype occurred a few times. The J gene is TRBJ2-6, the V gene TRBV12-3 or TRBV12-4; 10 bases match TRBD1. V lost 7 bases, J lost 3 bases, and 6 bases stayed unmatched. The CDR3 is 16 amino acids. CDR3 DNA: TGTGCCAGCACGGACAGGGGGTTCGGTGGGGCCAACGTCCTGACTTTC. Protein: CASTDRGFGGANVLTF.

This clonotype was detected ten times or more. The V call is TRBV20-1, the J call TRBJ2-7; 8 bases line up with TRBD1. V dropped 7 bases and J dropped 0; count of bases not matched to a gene: 8. This CDR3 is built from 14 residues. Germline V lookup: CDR1 DFQATT, CDR2 SNEGSKA (reference sequence). This chain's CDR3 is CSGSRTGYSYEQYF. For the CDR3, the DNA is TGCAGTGGCTCCAGGACAGGGTACTCCTACGAGCAGTACTTC.

Only a few counts were recorded for this clonotype. The chain is built from TRBV6-2 or TRBV6-3 and TRBJ2-3; D is possibly TRBD2 (5 bases). Trimming took 6 bases from V and 2 from J, leaving 15 bases between them. The CDR3 extends over 15 amino acids. The germline V gene encodes CDR1 MNHEY and CDR2 SVGEGT. Here the CDR3 reads CASSLDYMNTDTQYF. CDR3 nucleotides: TGTGCCAGCAGCCTCGACTACATGAACACAGATACGCAGTATTTT.